The following is a TCR beta chain sequence with its context. Its antigen remains unknown. The data are from a study of blood T cells in healthy people across ages. Study context: About one barcoded beta molecule per two T cells came from capture by template switching. Study results and limitations: Naive and antigen-experienced cells were not separated, limiting conclusive comparison. More naive CD4+ cells and higher diversity were found in long-lived than in aged donors. As naive T cell percentage varied, TCR beta diversity correlated strongly with it.

The authors ran a second PCR of about 6 to 12 cycles using a sample-barcoded 5' primer and a J-beta primer mix. TCRdb itself ran the 5' RACE reads through MiXCR, one entry per CDR3 protein. Of approximately 730,000 distinct CDR3 sequences in the sample, about 48% were seen once. V lost 8 bases and J lost 6; bases outside the gene matches: 8. The CDR3 has 14 residues. The germline V gene encodes CDR1 MNHEY and CDR2 SVGAGI. Sequenced sample: blood. This sequence was found in a man aged 80 or over in good health. J is TRBJ2-1 and V is TRBV6-5; the match to TRBD1 covers 9 bases. CDR3 sequence (DNA): TGTGCCAGCCACCGGGACAGGGTGATCAATGAGCAGTTCTTC. It codes for CASHRDRVINEQFF.